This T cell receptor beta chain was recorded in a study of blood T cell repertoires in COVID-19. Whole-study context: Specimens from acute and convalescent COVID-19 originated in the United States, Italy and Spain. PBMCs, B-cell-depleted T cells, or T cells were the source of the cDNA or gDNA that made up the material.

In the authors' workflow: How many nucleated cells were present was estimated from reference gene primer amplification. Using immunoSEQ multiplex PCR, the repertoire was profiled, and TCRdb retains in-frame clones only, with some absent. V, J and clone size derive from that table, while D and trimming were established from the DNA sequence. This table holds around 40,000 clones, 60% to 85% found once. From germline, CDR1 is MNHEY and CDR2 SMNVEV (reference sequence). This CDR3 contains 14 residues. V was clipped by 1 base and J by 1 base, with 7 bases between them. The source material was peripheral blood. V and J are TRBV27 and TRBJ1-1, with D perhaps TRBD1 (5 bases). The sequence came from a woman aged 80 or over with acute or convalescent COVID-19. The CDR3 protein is CASSLWGANTEAFF. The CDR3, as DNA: TGTGCCAGCAGTTTATGGGGCGCGAACACTGAAGCTTTCTTT.